Sequencing of this TCR beta chain was carried out in a study of T cells in Graves' hyperthyroidism and ophthalmopathy. The CDR3 is made up of 18 amino acids. Germline lookup yields CDR1 LNHDA and CDR2 SQIVND (reference sequence). The J segment lost 3 bases and the V segment lost 10 bases, leaving 17 bases of the junction unmatched. This clonotype was seen only a few times. What it recognizes is unknown. TCR beta CDR3 regions were amplified from RNA transcripts. HTBI primers were the set used in a first-round RT-PCR of the TCR CDR3. TCRdb re-analysed the multiplex PCR reads in MiXCR, keeping a single row per CDR3 protein. Here the sample spans 700,000 or so distinct CDR3 sequences, around 15% being singletons. Ophthalmopathy in the patients scored at least 3 on Clinical Activity Score and at least 4 on NOSPECS grade, lasting under 3 months. The diagnoses drew upon clinical symptoms, serum thyroxine and TRAb, thyroid ultrasound and orbital computed tomography.

Study-level results: Most clonotypes expanded in thyroid above 0.001 were likewise present in blood.

This receptor was taken from a woman in her fifties or sixties with Graves' ophthalmopathy. Sequencing was carried out using blood. V is TRBV19 and J is TRBJ2-7, with TRBD2 matching over 14 bases. The CDR3: CATSPQGRGLAGDYEQYF. The DNA for the CDR3 is TGTGCCACCTCCCCCCAGGGAAGGGGACTAGCGGGAGACTACGAGCAGTACTTC.